Listed below are T cell receptor beta chains from one sample, sequenced in a study of blood T cell repertoires in COVID-19. Assay: immunoSEQ multiplex PCR; the TCRdb copy retains only in-frame clones and omits some. The sample lists approximately 170,000 clones, about 85% seen once, with around 8.4% in the top ten. Sequenced sample: peripheral blood. The receptors originated from a woman of 80 years or more with COVID-19, enrolled during active disease. Each CDR3 is given with its conserved first and last residue. D genes are given only for firm matches. Size is stated for part of the rows, as once, few or many counts, or as a class when the clone is expanded.

-	-	TRBJ1-3	TRBV19	TGTGCCAGTAGAGAAGGCTCTAGCTCTGGAAACACCATATATTTT	CASREGSSSGNTIYF
-	-	TRBJ1-1	TRBV19	TGTGCCAGCAGGACTTTGAACACTGAAGCTTTCTTT	CASRTLNTEAFF
-	-	TRBJ1-2	TRBV6-5	TGTGCCAGCTTCTCCGTGGCCTATGGCTACACCTTC	CASFSVAYGYTF
-	-	TRBJ1-3	TRBV18	TGTGCCAGCTCACCTTCGCAGGACTCTGGAAACACCATATATTTT	CASSPSQDSGNTIYF
-	-	TRBJ1-4	TRBV5-1	TGCGCCAGCAGCTTGGGAGAGGCCGGCCCTCAAAAACTGTTTTTT	CASSLGEAGPQKLFF
TRBD2	-	TRBJ2-1	TRBV7-2	TGTGCCAGCAGCTTAAGGCGGGGGGGCTACAATGAGCAGTTCTTC	CASSLRRGGYNEQFF
-	-	TRBJ1-1	TRBV25-1	TGTGCCAGCAGTGACCAGCGGGGTATGAACACTGAAGCTTTCTTT	CASSDQRGMNTEAFF
-	-	TRBJ1-5	TRBV6-5	TGTGCCAGCACCCCACAGACCCATCAGCCCCAGCATTTT	CASTPQTHQPQHF
-	-	TRBJ2-2	TRBV2	TGTGCCAGCACAGGAAGGGTGAGGGACGGGGAGCTGTTTTTT	CASTGRVRDGELFF
TRBD2	-	TRBJ2-3	TRBV5-1	TGCGCCAGCAGCTTGCCAGCGGGGGTCACAGATACGCAGTATTTT	CASSLPAGVTDTQYF
-	once	TRBJ2-7	TRBV6-6	TGTGCCAGCAGTTCCCCGTTCAGGATCTACGAGCAGTACTTC	CASSSPFRIYEQYF
TRBD1	-	TRBJ2-1	TRBV7-7	TGTGCTAGCAGCTCGGGGACAGAGAGCTCCAATGAGCAGTTCTTC	CASSSGTESSNEQFF
-	-	TRBJ2-1	TRBV9	TGTGCCAGCAGCGTAGGTTATAGATACAATGAGCAGTTCTTC	CASSVGYRYNEQFF
-	-	TRBJ1-1	TRBV2	TGTGCCAGCACCCCGGACAGGAACACTGAAGCTTTCTTT	CASTPDRNTEAFF
TRBD2	-	TRBJ2-1	TRBV11-2	TGTGCCAGCAGCCTGAACTTAGCGGGAGCGGCCCCAGAGCAGTTCTTC	CASSLNLAGAAPEQFF
-	few	TRBJ2-7	TRBV6-5	TGTGCCAGCAGACGGGACTCTTTCTACGAGCAGTACTTC	CASRRDSFYEQYF
-	few	TRBJ1-5	TRBV18	TGTGCCAGCTCCGACGGAGGCAATCAGCCCCAGCATTTT	CASSDGGNQPQHF
-	-	TRBJ1-1	TRBV18	TGTGCCAGCTCAACCAATACGAGAGGTAGGACTGAAGCTTTCTTT	CASSTNTRGRTEAFF
TRBD1	few	TRBJ1-6	TRBV7-8	TGTGCCAGCAGCTTACCGGGACAGGGGGAATCACCCCTCCACTTT	CASSLPGQGESPLHF
-	-	TRBJ2-7	TRBV25-1	TGTGCCAGCAGTGAGGGCAGGAACTACGAGCAGTACTTC	CASSEGRNYEQYF
-	once	TRBJ1-1	TRBV5-1	TGCGCCAGCAGCTTCCAGCCCGCGGGAGGCGCTTTCTTT	CASSFQPAGGAFF
-	once	TRBJ2-3	TRBV5-1	TGCGCCAGCAGCTTGGCCGGGTCAGCCCTGTCCACAGATACGCAGTATTTT	CASSLAGSALSTDTQYF
-	-	TRBJ1-5	TRBV18	TGTGCCAGCTCCCCGGACAGAAATCAGCCCCAGCATTTT	CASSPDRNQPQHF
-	-	TRBJ2-7	TRBV4-2	TGTGCCAGCAGCCAATCGTGGGAGAGTACCTACGAGCAGTACTTC	CASSQSWESTYEQYF
TRBD2	-	TRBJ2-3	TRBV5-1	TGCGCCAGCAGCTTGGGGGGGCTAGCGGGTACAGATACGCAGTATTTT	CASSLGGLAGTDTQYF
-	-	TRBJ2-2	TRBV11-3	TGTGCCAGCAGCTTGGGCCTTTCCGGGGAGCTGTTTTTT	CASSLGLSGELFF
-	-	TRBJ1-1	TRBV6-1	TGTGCCAGCAGTGAATGGGGCTCAAGGGACACTGAAGCTTTCTTT	CASSEWGSRDTEAFF
TRBD1	-	TRBJ2-1	TRBV3-1/TRBV3-2	TGTGCCAGCAGCCCGTCCCGGGACAGGGGGCGCGATTACAATGAGCAGTTCTTC	CASSPSRDRGRDYNEQFF
TRBD1	-	TRBJ2-7	TRBV28	TGCGCCAGCAGTTTGCTCGGGACAGCAGGATCCTACGAGCAGTACTTC	CASSLLGTAGSYEQYF
-	-	TRBJ2-1	TRBV6-6	TGTGCCAGCCGTGAGAACAATGAGCAGTTCTTC	CASRENNEQFF